The 21 T cell receptor beta chains in this list originate from one sample, sequenced in a study of blood T cell repertoires in COVID-19. The protocol was immunoSEQ multiplex PCR, while the TCRdb copy is restricted to in-frame clones and leaves out a portion. The sample contains about 100,000 clones, around 82% of which appear only once. Sequencing input: peripheral blood. These receptors came from a human donor in a cohort sampled during active COVID-19.

This rearrangement joins TRBV10-3 to TRBJ2-7, with TRBD2 identical over 8 bases. CDR1 and CDR2 from the germline V gene are ENHRY and SYGVKD. The CDR3 has 17 amino acids. Trimming took 0 bases from V and 5 from J; bases not matched to a gene: 12. CDR3 residues: CAISESGGAGGLNEQYF. The DNA of the CDR3 is TGTGCCATCAGTGAGTCTGGAGGGGCGGGAGGACTCAACGAGCAGTACTTC.

Comment on this clone: Relative to the germline gene, one junction end is altered; a read error may explain this. The V call is TRBV19, the J call TRBJ1-2; D remains unclear. The CDR3 runs 11 residues. Germline values: CDR1 LNHDA, CDR2 SQIVND (reference sequence). CDR3: CGSGAATGYTF. The DNA of the CDR3 is TGCGGGTCGGGAGCAGCCACTGGCTACACCTTC.

The V and J genes are TRBV30 and TRBJ1-1, with D possibly matching TRBD1 (6 bases). The CDR3 consists of 13 residues. Between the trimmed V and J ends, which lost 2 bases and 1 base, there was a span of 8 bases. The germline gives CDR1 GTSNPN, CDR2 SVGIG (reference sequence). Here the CDR3 DNA reads TGTGCCTGGAGTCGACAGGAGAACACTGAAGCTTTCTTT. As protein: CAWSRQENTEAFF.

The chain recombines TRBV18 with TRBJ2-3; 11 nucleotides align to TRBD2. This CDR3 region has 17 residues. Trimming removed 1 base from V and 0 bases from J; junction bases left unmatched: 3. CDR1 and CDR2 from the germline V gene are KGHSH and LQKENI. In DNA, the CDR3 is TGTGCCAGCTCACCACTAGCGGGAGGGCGGAGCACAGATACGCAGTATTTT. It specifies CASSPLAGGRSTDTQYF.

This sequence joins TRBV19 and TRBJ1-1; 9 bases are shared with TRBD1. The ends lost 6 bases at V and 0 bases at J; junction bases unmatched: 8. This CDR3 is 16 amino acids long. The germline CDR1 and CDR2 sequences are LNHDA and SQIVND (reference sequence). CDR3 DNA sequence: TGTGCCAGTAGACCTGGGACAGGGAATATGAACACTGAAGCTTTCTTT. Protein product: CASRPGTGNMNTEAFF.

The chain combines TRBV11-2 with TRBJ2-1; 9 positions agree with TRBD2. The CDR3 length is 15 residues. V trimming: 7 bases; J trimming: 8 bases; junction bases outside the gene matches: 12. Germline CDR1 SGHAT, CDR2 FQNNGV. CDR3 sequence reads: CASNPGAGGPYEQFF. The CDR3 DNA follows: TGTGCCAGCAACCCAGGGGCGGGAGGGCCCTATGAGCAGTTCTTC.

CDR3 in DNA: TGTGCCAGCTCACCAAAGACAGGGGGCTACACCTTC. Protein sequence: CASSPKTGGYTF. This rearrangement joins TRBV18 to TRBJ1-2; 7 nucleotides line up with TRBD1. Germline values: CDR1 KGHSH, CDR2 LQKENI. The V gene end was trimmed by 2 bases and the J gene end by 8 bases; junction bases not matched to a gene: 2. The CDR3 is 12 residues long. The full variable domain, its missing parts supplied by reference TRBV18 and TRBJ1-2, is NAGVMQNPRHLVRRRGQEARLRCSPMKGHSHVYWYRQLPEEGLKFMVYLQKENIIDESGMPKERFSAEFPKEGPSILRIQQVVRGDSAAYFCASSPKTGGYTFGSGTRLTVV.

The chain joins TRBV7-2 to TRBJ2-1; 13 nucleotides align to TRBD2. J gave up 14 bases and V 1 base, and 5 bases lay outside the gene matches. CDR3 length equals 14 residues. CDR1 and CDR2 from the germline V gene are SGHTA and FQGNSA. CDR3 DNA sequence: TGTGCCAGCAGCTTAGGGACTAGCGGGAGTATAGAGTTCTTC. It codes for CASSLGTSGSIEFF. The full variable domain, its missing parts supplied by reference TRBV7-2 and TRBJ2-1, is GAGVSQSPSNKVTEKGKDVELRCDPISGHTALYWYRQSLGQGLEFLIYFQGNSAPDKSGLPSDRFSAERTGGSVSTLTIQRTQQEDSAVYLCASSLGTSGSIEFFGPGTRLTVL.

This sequence joins TRBV5-1 and TRBJ2-1; 9 positions agree with TRBD1. Per germline, CDR1 SGHRS and CDR2 YFSETQ. The CDR3 loop spans 15 amino acids. J was trimmed by 0 bases and V by 4 bases; bases with no gene match: 2. DNA of the CDR3: TGCGCCAGCAGCCTGACAGGGGGCTCCTACAATGAGCAGTTCTTC. Encoded protein: CASSLTGGSYNEQFF.

The gene calls are TRBV7-9 and TRBJ2-5; 9 bases align to TRBD2. This CDR3 comprises 16 residues. V gave up 4 bases and J gave up 2 bases; unmatched junction bases: 8. Germline V gene data show CDR1 as SEHNR and CDR2 as FQNEAQ (reference sequence). For the CDR3, the DNA is TGTGCCAGCAGCTCCGAAGTAGCGGGGGTTCAAGAGACCCAGTACTTC. It encodes CASSSEVAGVQETQYF. Full variable domain (missing parts from reference TRBV7-9 and TRBJ2-5): DTGVSQNPRHKITKRGQNVTFRCDPISEHNRLYWYRQTLGQGPEFLTYFQNEAQLEKSRLLSDRFSAERPKGSFSTLEIQRTEQGDSAMYLCASSSEVAGVQETQYFGPGTRLLVL.

This chain uses TRBV28 with TRBJ1-2, with 12 bases identical to TRBD1. The CDR3 is 14 amino acids. The V gene end was trimmed by 6 bases and the J gene end by 6 bases; junction bases not matched to a gene: 5. Germline V gives CDR1 MDHEN, CDR2 SYDVKM. CDR3 DNA: TGTGCCAGCAGGTCGGGACAGGGGGCTGATGGCTACACCTTC. Residues: CASRSGQGADGYTF.

The chain couples TRBV5-1 to TRBJ2-1, with TRBD1 as a possible D gene (5 bases). CDR1 is SGHRS and CDR2 is YFSETQ in the germline V gene. Trimming removed 1 base at V and 8 bases at J, with 13 bases between. The CDR3 totals 14 residues. CDR3 bases: TGCGCCAGCAGCTTGTCCCAGGGTAGGTATGAGCAGTTCTTC. Translating it yields CASSLSQGRYEQFF.

The V and J genes are TRBV5-1 and TRBJ2-2; maybe TRBD2 (5 bases). V was shortened by 4 bases and J by 4 bases, with 11 bases between the two germline ends. The V gene's germline CDR1 is SGHRS and CDR2 YFSETQ. The CDR3 extends over 14 amino acids. Written as DNA, the CDR3 is TGCGCCAGCAGCGCGCAGGCGGGCACCGGGGAGCTGTTTTTT. It yields the protein CASSAQAGTGELFF.

The chain joins TRBV5-1 to TRBJ2-1; D remains unclear. V shed 4 bases and J shed 1 base, with 15 bases lying between them. CDR3 length: 16 residues. Germline V gene sequence: CDR1 SGHRS, CDR2 YFSETQ. The CDR3 DNA is TGCGCCAGCAGCCCCGATCCCGCAGATTCCTACAATGAGCAGTTCTTC. Translating it yields CASSPDPADSYNEQFF.

The chain recombines TRBV4-3 with TRBJ2-6, with D possibly TRBD2 on 5 matching bases. Looked up from germline, CDR1 is LGHNA and CDR2 is YSLEER. CDR3 length: 18 residues. V gave up 1 base and J gave up 1 base, with 14 bases separating them. The CDR3 region is CASSQGLPGGSGANVLTF. For the CDR3, the DNA is TGCGCCAGCAGCCAAGGGCTCCCAGGAGGATCTGGGGCCAACGTCCTGACTTTC.

The V and J genes are TRBV29-1 and TRBJ1-1, with D tentatively TRBD1 (6 bases). The CDR3 consists of 13 residues. CDR1 is SQVTM, CDR2 ANQGSEA, per germline. V was trimmed by 5 bases and J by 1 base, leaving 11 bases between them. CDR3 amino acids: CSVQDSRNTEAFF. DNA for the CDR3: TGCAGCGTTCAGGACAGCCGGAACACTGAAGCTTTCTTT.

The chain carries TRBV21-1 and TRBJ2-7; the tabulated D call, TRBD2, remains unverified against the DNA. TRBV21-1 is deemed a pseudogene. This CDR3 spans 14 amino acids. The CDR3 nucleotides read TGTGCCAGCAGCAACAAGCCGGTTCACTACGAGCAGTACGTC. Translated, it gives CASSNKPVHYEQYV.

This clone was detected a few times. The rearrangement links TRBV28 to TRBJ1-5; a weak D match, TRBD1 (5 bases). The germline V and J ends were trimmed by 3 bases and 5 bases, with 11 bases remaining between them. From germline, CDR1 is MDHEN and CDR2 SYDVKM. The CDR3 spans 14 residues. The CDR3 bases are TGTGCCAGCAGTTTGGTCAGGGAAGATCAGCCCCAGCATTTT. Amino acids: CASSLVREDQPQHF.

The chain joins TRBV18 to TRBJ2-1; the match to TRBD1 covers 10 bases. Germline CDR1 KGHSH, CDR2 LQKENI. The trim removed 3 bases at V and 7 bases at J, leaving 3 bases unmatched. The CDR3 spans 14 residues. This CDR3 reads CASSPGTGENEQFF. The CDR3 bases are TGTGCCAGCTCACCGGGGACAGGGGAAAATGAGCAGTTCTTC.

This clone was seen once. The CDR3 nucleotides are TGCAGTGCTAGTCTAGCGGGAGGGCCTCCAGATACGCAGTATTTT. It codes for CSASLAGGPPDTQYF. V is TRBV20-1 and J is TRBJ2-3; 12 bases align to TRBD2. The CDR3 sequence is 15 residues long. Germline-derived CDR1 and CDR2 are DFQATT and SNEGSKA (reference sequence). V lost 3 bases to trimming and J lost 4 bases; unmatched junction nucleotides: 5.

CDR3 sequence: CASSSPPGLRNTGELFF. The CDR3 nucleotides read TGTGCCAGCAGCTCCCCGCCGGGACTACGCAACACCGGGGAGCTGTTTTTT. The chain carries TRBV7-2 and TRBJ2-2, with 7 bases matching TRBD2. Germline trimming cut 4 bases from V and 2 bases from J; bases unmatched to any gene: 10. CDR3 length: 17 residues. Per germline, CDR1 SGHTA and CDR2 FQGNSA. Full variable domain (outside the CDR3, taken from reference TRBV7-2 and TRBJ2-2): GAGVSQSPSNKVTEKGKDVELRCDPISGHTALYWYRQSLGQGLEFLIYFQGNSAPDKSGLPSDRFSAERTGGSVSTLTIQRTQQEDSAVYLCASSSPPGLRNTGELFFGEGSRLTVL.